This section outlines one T cell receptor beta chain sequence together with its context. Its specificity is unknown. V was cut by 6 bases and J by 6 bases, with 18 bases left in between. This CDR3 region has 15 residues. Germline CDR1 reads SEHNR; CDR2 reads FQNEAQ (reference sequence). This record comes from a study of radiation and T cells in renal cell carcinoma. Stated time point: blood 4 weeks post-SBRT, at nephrectomy. Treatment described: 15 Gy SBRT to primary tumor, nephrectomy 4 weeks later. Nephrectomy followed 15 Gy stereotactic body radiation by 4 weeks. After SBRT, blood was collected at 2 and 4 weeks, plus baseline. Clear cell pathology was present in this patient's renal cell carcinoma. Regarding the study as a whole: From baseline, blood top tumor clonotypes peaked at 2 weeks post-radiation.

The assay was immunoSEQ multiplex PCR, and TCRdb's table has in-frame clones only and misses some. Counted here are about 86,000 clones, about 82% occurring once; the ten biggest clones make up roughly a tenth. The chain couples TRBV7-9 to TRBJ2-1, with D tentatively TRBD2 (7 bases). The receptor comes from a middle-aged man with renal cell carcinoma. The sequenced sample was blood, obtained from a patient whose treatment included radiotherapy and nephrectomy. Here the CDR3 reads CASRVGGTTGNEQFF. In nucleotides, the CDR3 is TGTGCCAGCAGGGTAGGGGGGACTACAGGCAATGAGCAGTTCTTC.